What follows is one TCR beta chain and its context. This receptor's antigen is unknown. No base quality values were provided; no much bigger clone lies one nucleotide off. These data come from a study of technical replicates of blood from a handful of donors (dated by TCRdb to the late 2010s). Library construction relied on the immunoSEQ multiplex PCR assay. Not all clones reach the TCRdb copy of this immuneACCESS table, which keeps in-frame sequences only. Checked studies attribute under half of the gap to unresolved V genes and leave the rest unexplained. Recorded for this sample are approximately 66,000 clones; approximately 90% of them occurred a single time. The ten largest clonotypes hold under 6% of the sample. The TCR was taken from a human donor in good health. Some clones in this sample may be carry-over from other donors' samples. Specimen: PBMCs.

Here the CDR3 is given as CASSQSYISGGRETQYF. The DNA reads as follows: TGCGCCAGCAGTCAATCTTACATTAGCGGGGGGAGGGAGACCCAGTACTTC. The sequence links TRBV23-1 to TRBJ2-5, and TRBD2 aligns with 10 junction nucleotides. TRBV23-1 is an open reading frame, and its role is uncertain. CDR3 length: 17 amino acids, cysteine to phenylalanine. The kept DNA is CDR3 alone, 51 bases in frame from the first base. Ends trimmed: V by 0 bases, J by 5 bases; bases unmatched to a gene: 9.